The 19 T cell receptor beta chains reported below all come from one sample, sequenced in a study of vaccination and CD4 T cells after COVID-19. Antigens for these TCRs are unknown. Treatment given: approximately 11-day PBMC culture with coronavirus spike peptide pools or control peptides (ViraFEST assay). CD4+ T cells that had been cultured provided DNA sequenced with the Oncomine TCR Beta short-read assay. Each CDR3 protein gets one entry after TCRdb re-called the PCR reads with MiXCR. Found here are 10,000 to 12,000 distinct CDR3 sequences, about 69% of them singletons; the top ten hold 9%. The sequenced sample was CD4+ T cells from blood, cultured in vitro. Receptor source: a human donor who had recovered from COVID-19.

The table lists this clonotype with a few counts. The chain joins TRBV6-1 to TRBJ1-2; D possibly corresponds to TRBD1 (6 bases). The CDR3 is made up of 14 amino acids. V dropped 5 bases and J dropped 6 bases, with 16 bases sitting between them. Per the germline V gene, CDR1 is MNHNS and CDR2 is SASEGT. CDR3 in amino acids: CASSLLRQEDGYTF. As DNA, the CDR3 is TGTGCCAGCAGTCTGCTCCGACAGGAGGATGGCTACACCTTC.

This clonotype occurred once. This sequence joins TRBV27 and TRBJ2-3; a possible D gene is TRBD2 (5 bases). The germline CDR1 and CDR2 sequences are MNHEY and SMNVEV (reference sequence). CDR3 length equals 15 residues. The V gene lost 6 bases and the J gene lost 1 base, with 14 bases spanning the gap. The CDR3, as DNA: TGTGCCAGCAGCGCCGGGGATGCCGGCACAGATACGCAGTATTTT. Translated: CASSAGDAGTDTQYF.

This sequence joins TRBV19 and TRBJ1-5, with D possibly matching TRBD1 (5 bases). The length of the CDR3 is 15 residues. V was pared by 3 bases and J by 5 bases, with 14 bases between. Germline V gives CDR1 LNHDA, CDR2 SQIVND (reference sequence). For the CDR3, the DNA is TGTGCCAGTAGTATGTTGTTAGGGACCTATCAGCCCCAGCATTTT. As protein: CASSMLLGTYQPQHF.

V is TRBV3-1 and J is TRBJ2-2, with D possibly being TRBD2 (5 bases). CDR1 and CDR2 from the germline V gene are LGHDT and YNNKEL (reference sequence). The CDR3 is 13 residues long. V was pared by 4 bases and J by 5 bases, with 8 bases between. This CDR3 is CASSRTRTGELFF. For the CDR3, the DNA is TGTGCCAGCAGCCGAACTAGGACCGGGGAGCTGTTTTTT.

This chain uses TRBV27 with TRBJ2-7, with D perhaps matching TRBD1 (5 bases). Looked up from germline, CDR1 is MNHEY and CDR2 is SMNVEV (reference sequence). This CDR3 spans 14 amino acids. V lost 3 bases and J 3 bases, leaving 12 bases between the germline ends. This CDR3 is CASSLQYRGYEQYF. DNA of the CDR3: TGTGCCAGCAGTTTGCAGTATAGGGGCTACGAGCAGTACTTC.

The chain couples TRBV6-1 to TRBJ1-2; tentative D call: TRBD1 (6 bases). CDR1 and CDR2 (germline): MNHNS, SASEGT. The V end was cut by 8 bases, the J end by 6 bases, with 13 bases between. This CDR3 spans 12 amino acids. The DNA for the CDR3 is TGTGCCAGCGTCCCCACAGGGCATGGCTACACCTTC. Its protein product is CASVPTGHGYTF.

This clonotype was picked up a small number of times. The chain carries TRBV7-9 and TRBJ1-5, with a tentative D call TRBD1 (5 bases). Germline V CDR1 and CDR2: SEHNR, FQNEAQ (reference sequence). The CDR3 runs to 16 residues. The V and J ends lost 3 bases and 3 bases respectively, with 15 bases between them. The CDR3 sequence is CASSLGGLGDNQPQHF. CDR3 DNA: TGTGCCAGCAGCTTGGGCGGACTGGGGGACAATCAGCCCCAGCATTTT.

The rearrangement joins TRBV10-1 to TRBJ2-1; TRBD2 matches at 10 bases. The V gene's germline CDR1 is WNHNN and CDR2 SYGVQD (reference sequence). This CDR3 is built from 16 residues. Trimming at V came to 3 bases and at J to 13 bases, leaving 15 bases not matched to a gene. CDR3 bases: TGCGCCAGCAGTGACCGTCTAAGCGGGAGGGCCTCCGTTCAGTTCTTC. It specifies CASSDRLSGRASVQFF.

This clonotype was seen a handful of times. This sequence joins TRBV24-1 and TRBJ2-7; D is ambiguous. CDR1 and CDR2 (germline): KGHDR, SFDVKD. Between the trimmed V and J ends, which lost 3 bases and 0 bases, there was a span of 11 bases. The CDR3 extends over 15 amino acids. The CDR3 region has the DNA TGTGCCACCAGTGATCCCCGGCTCCCCTCCTACGAGCAGTACTTC. Protein product: CATSDPRLPSYEQYF.

V is TRBV7-2 and J is TRBJ1-6, with D unresolved. This CDR3 is built from 15 residues. Per the germline V gene, CDR1 is SGHTA and CDR2 is FQGNSA. The ends were cut back, 3 bases at V and 0 bases at J, with 6 bases in the middle. CDR3 sequence (DNA): TGTGCCAGCAGCTTCAAGAGCTCCTATAATTCACCCCTCCACTTT. Its translation: CASSFKSSYNSPLHF. The full variable domain, completed using reference TRBV7-2 and TRBJ1-6, is GAGVSQSPSNKVTEKGKDVELRCDPISGHTALYWYRQSLGQGLEFLIYFQGNSAPDKSGLPSDRFSAERTGGSVSTLTIQRTQQEDSAVYLCASSFKSSYNSPLHFGNGTRLTVT.

The V call is TRBV19, the J call TRBJ2-7, with a weak D call TRBD2 (5 bases). Germline V gene data show CDR1 as LNHDA and CDR2 as SQIVND (reference sequence). V was pared by 3 bases and J by 2 bases, with 17 bases between. This CDR3 is built from 16 residues. The CDR3 sequence: CASSIGPGSSTYEQYF. The DNA for the CDR3 is TGTGCCAGTAGTATCGGACCGGGATCCTCTACCTACGAGCAGTACTTC.

This rearrangement joins TRBV6-1 to TRBJ1-6; D is possibly TRBD1 (5 bases). Per germline, CDR1 MNHNS and CDR2 SASEGT. The V and J ends lost 6 bases and 8 bases respectively, with 14 bases between them. The CDR3 extends over 14 amino acids. CDR3 sequence reads: CASSRDGRDSPLHF. CDR3 nucleotide sequence: TGTGCCAGCAGCCGGGACGGACGGGATTCACCCCTCCACTTT.

The chain is built from TRBV7-2 and TRBJ2-1, with D possibly TRBD1 on 6 matching bases. CDR1 and CDR2 from the germline V gene are SGHTA and FQGNSA. Trimming left V 5 bases short and J 9 bases short, with 20 bases between. The CDR3 is 15 amino acids. The CDR3 DNA reads as TGTGCCAGCAGCCGCCAAGAACCCCTACAGGGTGAGCAGTTCTTC. This encodes CASSRQEPLQGEQFF.

The V and J genes are TRBV6-5 and TRBJ2-7, with D maybe TRBD2 (7 bases). The CDR3 spans 16 residues. Between the trimmed V and J ends, which lost 0 bases and 5 bases, there was a span of 17 bases. Germline V gene lookup returns CDR1 MNHEY and CDR2 SVGAGI. For the CDR3, the DNA is TGTGCCAGCAGTTACTCCGGGGGGCGCGAATCCCACGAGCAGTACTTC. This gives the protein CASSYSGGRESHEQYF.

This chain joins TRBV6-1 and TRBJ2-5, with 10 bases matching TRBD1. CDR1 is MNHNS, CDR2 SASEGT, per germline. The CDR3 runs to 14 residues. V lost 4 bases, J lost 3 bases, and 2 bases stayed unmatched. CDR3 coding DNA: TGTGCCAGCAGTGGCGGACAGGGGGAAGAGACCCAGTACTTC. Its protein is CASSGGQGEETQYF.

V and J are TRBV6-1 and TRBJ2-5; 12 nucleotides agree with TRBD1. Germline CDR1 MNHNS, CDR2 SASEGT. The CDR3 spans 16 residues. The V gene end was trimmed by 7 bases and the J gene end by 3 bases; junction bases not matched to a gene: 9. The CDR3 spells CASTLPGQGAKETQYF. The CDR3 coding sequence is TGTGCCAGCACCCTACCGGGACAGGGGGCCAAAGAGACCCAGTACTTC.

V and J are TRBV12-3 or TRBV12-4 and TRBJ2-5, with D unclear. CDR3 size: 14 residues. Trimming removed 3 bases at V and 1 base at J, with 9 bases between. The CDR3 coding sequence is TGTGCCAGCAGTTTCTCGAGTACCCAAGAGACCCAGTACTTC. This sequence encodes CASSFSSTQETQYF.

This clonotype was observed once. The J gene is TRBJ1-5, the V gene TRBV28; tentatively, D is TRBD1 (5 bases). CDR1 MDHEN and CDR2 SYDVKM come from the germline V gene. The CDR3 consists of 15 residues. Trimming cost V 2 bases and J 2 bases, with 10 bases left between them. Here the CDR3 reads CASSLGGRGNQPQHF. The CDR3 DNA follows: TGTGCCAGCAGTTTAGGGGGAAGGGGCAATCAGCCCCAGCATTTT.

This chain links TRBV27 with TRBJ1-2; possible D gene TRBD1, 6 bases. The CDR3 runs to 15 residues. V lost 5 bases and J lost 7, with 20 bases in between. Germline V lookup: CDR1 MNHEY, CDR2 SMNVEV (reference sequence). CDR3 protein: CASSGARGTSAGYTF. As DNA, the CDR3 is TGTGCCAGCAGTGGGGCTAGGGGGACCTCAGCTGGCTACACCTTC.